This T cell receptor (beta chain) was observed in a study of post-analysis software for immune sequencing data. Turning to the study itself: Relapsing-remitting, secondary progressive and progressive-relapsing multiple sclerosis courses were included.

The CDR3 spans 15 residues. The ends lost 3 bases at V and 4 bases at J; junction bases unmatched: 3. Germline V CDR1 and CDR2: GTSNPN, SVGIG (reference sequence). This clonotype was seen only once. What it recognizes is unknown. The TCR beta cDNA libraries carried unique molecular identifiers. Input of about 0.95 to 11 million T cells yielded some 500,000 cDNA molecules. MiXCR, applied by TCRdb to the PCR reads, yields one record per CDR3 protein. The sample lists roughly 870,000 distinct CDR3 sequences, roughly 58% occurring once. Study-wide results and caveats: When compared against controls, multiple sclerosis patients showed significantly lower normalized Chao1 diversity. Relative to controls, patients had several TRBV segments at higher frequency, with TRBV5-6, TRBV5-1 and TRBV20-1 among these.

This TCR was recovered from a girl aged 10 to 17 with multiple sclerosis. The specimen was blood. This sequence joins TRBV30 and TRBJ2-1, with 13 bases matching TRBD2. The CDR3 loop is CAWSGTSGAYNEQFF. CDR3 in DNA: TGTGCCTGGAGCGGGACTAGCGGGGCGTACAATGAGCAGTTCTTC. Drawing the rest from reference TRBV30 and TRBJ2-1, the complete variable domain is SQTIHQWPATLVQPVGSPLSLECTVEGTSNPNLYWYRQAAGRGLQLLFYSVGIGQISSEVPQNLSASRPQDRQFILSSKKLLLSDSGFYLCAWSGTSGAYNEQFFGPGTRLTVL.